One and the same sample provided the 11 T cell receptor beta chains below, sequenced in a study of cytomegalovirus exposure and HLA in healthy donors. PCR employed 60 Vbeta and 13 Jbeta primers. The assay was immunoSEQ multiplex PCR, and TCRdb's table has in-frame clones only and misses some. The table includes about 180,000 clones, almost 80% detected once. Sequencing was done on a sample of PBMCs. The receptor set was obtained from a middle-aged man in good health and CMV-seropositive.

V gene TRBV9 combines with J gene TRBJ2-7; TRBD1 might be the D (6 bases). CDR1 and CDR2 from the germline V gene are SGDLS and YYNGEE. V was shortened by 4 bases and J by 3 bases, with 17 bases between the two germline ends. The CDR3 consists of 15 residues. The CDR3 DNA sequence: TGTGCCAGCAGCCCACAGGGAGATCCCTACTACGAGCAGTACTTC. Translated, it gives CASSPQGDPYYEQYF.

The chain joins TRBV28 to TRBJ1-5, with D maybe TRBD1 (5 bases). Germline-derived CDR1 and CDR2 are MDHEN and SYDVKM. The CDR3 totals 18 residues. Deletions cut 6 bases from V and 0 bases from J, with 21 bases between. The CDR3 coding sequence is TGTGCCAGCAGAAGTTCGGGACCGGACTATTATAGCAATCAGCCCCAGCATTTT. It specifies CASRSSGPDYYSNQPQHF.

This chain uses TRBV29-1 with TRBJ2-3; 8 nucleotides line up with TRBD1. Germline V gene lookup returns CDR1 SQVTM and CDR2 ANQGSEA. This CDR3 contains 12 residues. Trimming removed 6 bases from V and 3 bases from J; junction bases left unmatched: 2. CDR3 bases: TGCAGCGTGGGGACAGGTACAGATACGCAGTATTTT. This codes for CSVGTGTDTQYF.

The CDR3 sequence: CASRRSGGNNNEQFF. CDR3 coding DNA: TGTGCCAGCAGACGTAGCGGGGGGAATAACAATGAGCAGTTCTTC. The chain is built from TRBV5-5 and TRBJ2-1; 10 positions match TRBD2. Germline assignment: CDR1 SGHKS and CDR2 YYEKEE (reference sequence). This CDR3 spans 15 amino acids. Losses at the gene ends were 5 bases for V and 5 bases for J; bases not matched to a gene: 7.

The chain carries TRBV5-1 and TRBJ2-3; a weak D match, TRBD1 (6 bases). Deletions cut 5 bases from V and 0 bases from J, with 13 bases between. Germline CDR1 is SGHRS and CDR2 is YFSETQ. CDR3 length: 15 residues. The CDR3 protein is CASRGRGHSTDTQYF. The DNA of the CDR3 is TGCGCCAGCAGGGGAAGGGGACATAGCACAGATACGCAGTATTTT.

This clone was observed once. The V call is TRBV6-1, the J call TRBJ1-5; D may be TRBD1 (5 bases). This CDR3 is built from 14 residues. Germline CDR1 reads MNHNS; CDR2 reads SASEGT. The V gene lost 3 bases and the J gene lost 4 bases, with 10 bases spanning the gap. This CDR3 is CASSDGGENQPQHF. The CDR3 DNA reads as TGTGCCAGCAGTGACGGGGGGGAGAATCAGCCCCAGCATTTT.

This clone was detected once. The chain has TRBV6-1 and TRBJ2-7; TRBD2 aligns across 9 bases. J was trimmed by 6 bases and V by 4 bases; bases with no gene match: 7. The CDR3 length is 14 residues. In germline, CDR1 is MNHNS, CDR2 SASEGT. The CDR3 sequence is CASSVGLALVEQYF. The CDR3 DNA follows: TGTGCCAGCAGTGTGGGACTAGCCCTCGTCGAGCAGTACTTC.

The CDR3 DNA reads as TGTGCCAGCAGCTCACGTTGGAGCAATGAGCAGTTCTTC. Translation gives CASSSRWSNEQFF. The J gene is TRBJ2-1, the V gene TRBV9; no clear D gene. The CDR3 is made up of 13 amino acids. The V gene lost 4 bases and the J gene lost 6 bases, with 11 bases spanning the gap. From germline, CDR1 is SGDLS and CDR2 YYNGEE.

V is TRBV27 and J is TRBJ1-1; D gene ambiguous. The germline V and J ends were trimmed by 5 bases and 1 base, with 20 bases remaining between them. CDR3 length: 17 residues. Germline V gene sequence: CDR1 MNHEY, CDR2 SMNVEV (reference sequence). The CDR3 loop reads CASSPIGGGVSNTEAFF. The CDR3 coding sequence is TGTGCCAGCAGTCCCATTGGAGGCGGGGTATCGAACACTGAAGCTTTCTTT.

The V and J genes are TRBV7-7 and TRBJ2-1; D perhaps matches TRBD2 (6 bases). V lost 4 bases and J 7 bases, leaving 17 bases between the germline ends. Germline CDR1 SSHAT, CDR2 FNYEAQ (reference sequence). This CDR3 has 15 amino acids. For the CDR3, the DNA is TGTGCCAGCAGCTCGGGACTGAACTTCGGGAATGAGCAGTTCTTC. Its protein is CASSSGLNFGNEQFF.

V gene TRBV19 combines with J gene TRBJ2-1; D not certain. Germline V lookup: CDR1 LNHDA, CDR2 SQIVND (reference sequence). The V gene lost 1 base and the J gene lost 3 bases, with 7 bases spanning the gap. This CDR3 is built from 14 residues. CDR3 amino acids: CASSIVGHYNEQFF. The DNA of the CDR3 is TGTGCCAGTAGTATAGTGGGCCACTACAATGAGCAGTTCTTC.